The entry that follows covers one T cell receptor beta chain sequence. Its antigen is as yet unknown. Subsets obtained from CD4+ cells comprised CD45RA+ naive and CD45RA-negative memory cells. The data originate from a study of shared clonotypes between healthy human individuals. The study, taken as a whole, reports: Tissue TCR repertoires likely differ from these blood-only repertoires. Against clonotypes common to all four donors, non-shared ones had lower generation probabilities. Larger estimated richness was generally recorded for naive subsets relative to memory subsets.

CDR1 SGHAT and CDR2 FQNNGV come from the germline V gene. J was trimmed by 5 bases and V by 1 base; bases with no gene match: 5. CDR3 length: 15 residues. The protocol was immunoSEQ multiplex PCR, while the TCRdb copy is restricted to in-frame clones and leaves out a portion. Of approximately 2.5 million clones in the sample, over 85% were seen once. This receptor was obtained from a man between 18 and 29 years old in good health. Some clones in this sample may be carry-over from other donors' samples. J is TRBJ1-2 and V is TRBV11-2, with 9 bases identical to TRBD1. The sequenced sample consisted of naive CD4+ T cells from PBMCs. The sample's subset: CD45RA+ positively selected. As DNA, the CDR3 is TGTGCCAGCAGCTTAGCGGGGACAGGGAGATATGGCTACACCTTC. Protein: CASSLAGTGRYGYTF.